Listed below are T cell receptor beta chains from one sample, sequenced in a study of T cell responses to AZD1222 COVID-19 vaccine. Measured with immunoSEQ multiplex PCR; TCRdb has only the in-frame clones, and not every one. The sample consists of around 100,000 clones, roughly four fifths of them appearing once. Sequenced here: peripheral blood, sampled on day 0 of AZD1222 vaccination. These receptors were taken from an adult in good health. Both conserved end residues are part of each CDR3. A D gene is named only where the DNA matches it firmly.

NA,TRBV28,CASSLVGANVLTF
NA,TRBV2,CASSDQGTAYNEQFF
NA,TRBV18,CASSLQVSGANVLTF
NA,TRBV5-5,CASSRTGTQYEQYF
TRBD2,TRBV2,CASSRRGLAGARADTQYF
NA,TRBV21-1,CASSKERPRGDNQPQHF
NA,TRBV12-3/TRBV12-4,CASSDQGFQPQHF
NA,TRBV2,CASSEAGMNTEAFF
NA,TRBV28,CASSFHGGVVDTQYF
NA,TRBV19,CASKAGINTEAFF
TRBD1,TRBV2,CASAETGVSEQYF
NA,TRBV28,CASSLFEGDIAKNIQYF
TRBD1,TRBV5-4,CASSKGQQETQYF
NA,TRBV11-2,CASSLAGDRPSEKLFF
NA,TRBV30,CAWSRGGYTF
NA,TRBV7-9,CASRPAFGRSPRNTIYF
NA,TRBV30,CACEGDFQETQYF
NA,TRBV7-2,CASSLVRAGQETQYF
NA,TRBV18,CASSPRQSNEQFF
NA,TRBV10-3,CAISGLRWDLNHEQYF
NA,TRBV19,CASSIGSYSGNTIYF
NA,TRBV6-1,CASSENTNQPQHF
TRBD2,TRBV7-6,CASSLGLGGYEQYF
TRBD1,TRBV5-6,CASSSTGVEKLFF
NA,TRBV7-8,CASSLVGTGAGGYTF
NA,TRBV11-3,CASSGGSSYNEQFF
NA,TRBV24-1,CATSDSWISDTQYF
TRBD2,TRBV7-2,CASSSRLAGDRTDTQYF
TRBD1,TRBV15,CATSRKGQGFYGYTF
TRBD2,TRBV5-1,CASSLGLAGTRSYEQYF
TRBD2,TRBV5-1,CASSFRAGGYEQYF
NA,TRBV4-2,CASSQSIGKQYEQYF